The sequence of this T cell receptor beta chain was determined in a study of blood T cell repertoires in COVID-19. Study context: PBMCs, B-cell-depleted T cells, or T cells provided the cDNA or gDNA that made up the material.

Cohort allocation depended upon clinical history that participants reported. Original data processing: The assay estimated nucleated cells by amplifying reference gene primers. Profiling relied on immunoSEQ multiplex PCR, and the TCRdb table lists in-frame clones only, not all of them. V, J and clone size derive from that table, while D and trimming were established from the DNA sequence. The table includes a few hundred thousand clones, around 92% detected once. Germline lookup yields CDR1 SGHTA and CDR2 FQGNSA. The CDR3 length is 14 residues. V lost 5 bases and J lost 6, with 16 bases in between. The chain recombines TRBV7-2 with TRBJ1-1; perhaps TRBD1 as D (5 bases). The specimen sequenced was PBMCs or T cells enriched from blood (not recorded which). The TCR comes from a woman aged 45 to 65 who had been exposed to COVID-19. The CDR3 coding sequence is TGTGCCAGCAGCCAAGACCTGACAGTCGCTGAAGCTTTCTTT. The encoded protein is CASSQDLTVAEAFF.